A single sample gave rise to the 26 T cell receptor beta chains below, sequenced in a study of CD8 T cells in Susac syndrome. An input of about 0.45 to 1 ug of RNA was subjected to reverse transcription using random hexamers. MiXCR, applied by TCRdb to the immunoSEQ multiplex PCR reads, yields one record per CDR3 protein. The table has approximately 180,000 distinct CDR3 sequences, around 95% seen once; the top ten hold around 0.093%. Sequenced input: CD4+ T cells from PBMCs. The receptors stem from a human donor with multiple sclerosis.

This rearrangement joins TRBV30 to TRBJ1-1; D remains ambiguous. CDR1 GTSNPN and CDR2 SVGIG come from the germline V gene (reference sequence). The ends were cut back, 2 bases at V and 4 bases at J, with 11 bases in the middle. This CDR3 contains 13 residues. The CDR3 protein is CAWSLLGGTEAFF. Written as DNA, the CDR3 is TGTGCCTGGAGTCTCCTGGGTGGCACTGAAGCTTTCTTT.

The chain recombines TRBV6-2 or TRBV6-3 with TRBJ2-3; TRBD2 might be the D (6 bases). The CDR3 loop spans 12 amino acids. The V gene lost 8 bases and the J gene lost 6 bases, with 12 bases spanning the gap. Germline loops: CDR1 MNHEY, CDR2 SVGEGT. The CDR3 sequence is CASAGSADTQYF. For the CDR3, the DNA is TGTGCCAGCGCCGGGAGCGCGGATACGCAGTATTTT.

This sequence joins TRBV27 and TRBJ2-3; D is possibly TRBD2 (6 bases). The CDR3 spans 13 residues. Germline CDR1 is MNHEY and CDR2 is SMNVEV (reference sequence). V was clipped by 3 bases and J by 5 bases, with 9 bases between them. DNA for the CDR3: TGTGCCAGCAGTTTGAGGCGGGGAGATACGCAGTATTTT. This codes for CASSLRRGDTQYF.

The J gene is TRBJ2-1, the V gene TRBV9; D might be TRBD1 (6 bases). Deletions cut 1 base from V and 5 bases from J, with 16 bases between. There are 16 residues in the CDR3. Looked up from germline, CDR1 is SGDLS and CDR2 is YYNGEE. The CDR3 sequence is CASSVIGGQLNNEQFF. CDR3 coding DNA: TGTGCCAGCAGCGTAATAGGAGGACAGTTAAACAATGAGCAGTTCTTC.

The chain carries TRBV29-1 and TRBJ1-2; D call uncertain. Germline assignment: CDR1 SQVTM and CDR2 ANQGSEA. The CDR3 is 15 residues long. Trimming left V 7 bases short and J 2 bases short, with 20 bases between. CDR3 nucleotides: TGCAGCGCCCATTCTCCGGGAAAGGGAAACTATGGCTACACCTTC. Protein sequence: CSAHSPGKGNYGYTF.

V is TRBV20-1 and J is TRBJ2-7; a weak D match, TRBD1 (6 bases). Trimming took 3 bases from V and 2 from J, leaving 11 bases between them. This CDR3 comprises 13 residues. In germline, CDR1 is DFQATT, CDR2 SNEGSKA (reference sequence). The CDR3 loop reads CSARGHLPYEQYF. For the CDR3, the DNA is TGCAGTGCTAGGGGACATCTACCCTACGAGCAGTACTTC.

The chain couples TRBV18 to TRBJ2-3; possibly TRBD1 for D (6 bases). V lost 6 bases and J 2 bases, leaving 9 bases between the germline ends. This CDR3 is built from 13 residues. Germline CDR1 reads KGHSH; CDR2 reads LQKENI. The CDR3 coding sequence is TGTGCCAGCTCGACAGGCCTCACAGATACGCAGTATTTT. Translated, it gives CASSTGLTDTQYF.

The chain links TRBV9 to TRBJ2-1; D unclear. This CDR3 has 13 amino acids. With 0 bases removed from V and 7 bases from J, the gap between germline ends came to 8 bases. Germline CDR1 SGDLS, CDR2 YYNGEE. The CDR3: CASSVDHFNEQFF. The CDR3 nucleotides are TGTGCCAGCAGCGTAGATCACTTTAATGAGCAGTTCTTC.

The V and J genes are TRBV25-1 and TRBJ1-1; D unclear. Germline CDR1 MGHDK, CDR2 SYGVNS. The CDR3 contains 11 residues. Trimming took off 6 bases at V and 8 bases at J, with 10 bases between the two ends. Here the CDR3 reads CASRTVGEAFF. The CDR3 nucleotides are TGTGCCAGCAGAACCGTAGGAGAAGCTTTCTTT.

The rearrangement uses TRBV27 and TRBJ2-5; D may be TRBD1 or TRBD2 (5 bases each). Deletions cut 7 bases from V and 4 bases from J, with 16 bases between. CDR1 and CDR2 (germline): MNHEY, SMNVEV (reference sequence). The CDR3 is 14 amino acids. The DNA for the CDR3 is TGTGCCAGCACTCGAGACAGACGGGGAGAGACCCAGTACTTC. Its translation is CASTRDRRGETQYF.

V is TRBV7-2 and J is TRBJ1-6; D gene ambiguous. Germline values: CDR1 SGHTA, CDR2 FQGNSA. Trimming pared 6 bases from V and 9 bases from J, leaving 12 bases between. The CDR3 spans 13 residues. The CDR3 sequence: CASSTGEGSPLHF. CDR3 DNA sequence: TGTGCCAGCAGTACCGGGGAGGGTTCACCCCTCCACTTT.

The chain employs TRBV12-5 and TRBJ1-2, with no clear D. Germline values: CDR1 LGHNT, CDR2 FRNRAP. The CDR3 extends over 14 amino acids. Trimming stripped 0 bases from V and 0 bases from J, with 5 bases between. CDR3 sequence: CASGLVRANYGYTF. The CDR3 DNA reads as TGTGCTAGTGGTTTGGTACGGGCTAACTATGGCTACACCTTC.

This clonotype came up once. The chain has TRBV7-9 and TRBJ2-5, with TRBD2 identical over 9 bases. The ends lost 1 base at V and 0 bases at J; junction bases unmatched: 3. The CDR3 totals 16 residues. Germline lookup yields CDR1 SEHNR and CDR2 FQNEAQ (reference sequence). As DNA, the CDR3 is TGTGCCAGCAGCTTAGTCCTAGCGGGGAACCAAGAGACCCAGTACTTC. Its protein is CASSLVLAGNQETQYF.

V gene TRBV6-2 or TRBV6-3 combines with J gene TRBJ1-2; D unclear. The CDR3 covers 15 residues. Trimming left V 5 bases short and J 6 bases short, with 19 bases between. The germline V gene encodes CDR1 MNHEY and CDR2 SVGEGT. CDR3: CASSRHPQSEDGYTF. The CDR3 DNA follows: TGTGCCAGCAGTAGACACCCCCAATCGGAGGATGGCTACACCTTC.

The chain employs TRBV30 and TRBJ1-2, with a tentative D call TRBD1 (5 bases). V lost 3 bases, J lost 5 bases, and 22 bases lay in between. Germline assignment: CDR1 GTSNPN and CDR2 SVGIG (reference sequence). CDR3 size: 16 residues. The CDR3 protein is CAWRWGFWVEGYGYTF. CDR3 DNA: TGTGCCTGGAGATGGGGGTTTTGGGTTGAGGGGTATGGCTACACCTTC.

For the CDR3, the DNA is TGCGCCAGCGCGGGACTAGCGGGGGCCCCGTTTGAGCAGTTCTTC. Its protein is CASAGLAGAPFEQFF. V is TRBV5-1 and J is TRBJ2-1, with TRBD2 matching 14 bases. The CDR3 is made up of 15 amino acids. The V segment lost 7 bases and the J segment 9 bases; nucleotides outside the gene matches: 9. Germline CDR1 is SGHRS and CDR2 is YFSETQ. Based on the CDR3 plus reference TRBV5-1 and TRBJ2-1, the full variable domain is KAGVTQTPRYLIKTRGQQVTLSCSPISGHRSVSWYQQTPGQGLQFLFEYFSETQRNKGNFPGRFSGRQFSNSRSEMNVSTLELGDSALYLCASAGLAGAPFEQFFGPGTRLTVL.

V is TRBV29-1 and J is TRBJ1-2; no firm D call. V dropped 6 bases and J dropped 1 base, with 9 bases sitting between them. Germline assignment: CDR1 SQVTM and CDR2 ANQGSEA. The CDR3 consists of 12 residues. The CDR3 region is CSVEGLNYGYTF. The CDR3 region has the DNA TGCAGCGTGGAGGGTCTTAACTATGGCTACACCTTC. The complete variable domain, with remaining parts taken from reference TRBV29-1 and TRBJ1-2, reads SAVISQKPSRDICQRGTSLTIQCQVDSQVTMMFWYRQQPGQSLTLIATANQGSEATYESGFVIDKFPISRPNLTFSTLTVSNMSPEDSSIYLCSVEGLNYGYTFGSGTRLTVV.

This chain joins TRBV3-1 and TRBJ1-1; TRBD1 might be the D (5 bases). This CDR3 spans 14 amino acids. Germline lookup yields CDR1 LGHDT and CDR2 YNNKEL (reference sequence). V gave up 3 bases and J gave up 3 bases, with 11 bases separating them. The CDR3 sequence is CASSQITGDTEAFF. The DNA for the CDR3 is TGTGCCAGCAGCCAGATTACGGGGGACACTGAAGCTTTCTTT.

V usage is TRBV28 and J usage is TRBJ2-1, with TRBD2 identical over 7 bases. Trimming took 5 bases from V and 7 from J; bases not matched to a gene: 8. This CDR3 comprises 14 residues. The germline V gene has CDR1 MDHEN and CDR2 SYDVKM. The CDR3 nucleotides read TGTGCCAGCAGTGAAGAGCGGGGTTTTAATGAGCAGTTCTTC. Translation: CASSEERGFNEQFF.

The chain uses TRBV18 and TRBJ2-7, with D maybe TRBD1 (5 bases). Trimming removed 1 base at V and 2 bases at J, with 12 bases between. The CDR3 extends over 15 amino acids. CDR1 is KGHSH, CDR2 LQKENI, per germline. CDR3 amino acids: CASSPQGAVTYEQYF. Written as DNA, the CDR3 is TGTGCCAGCTCACCACAAGGGGCAGTAACCTACGAGCAGTACTTC.

The chain recombines TRBV3-1 with TRBJ1-5; D is perhaps TRBD1 (5 bases). The CDR3 runs to 14 residues. CDR1 LGHDT and CDR2 YNNKEL come from the germline V gene (reference sequence). V was cut by 4 bases and J by 1 base, with 8 bases left in between. CDR3 coding DNA: TGTGCCAGCAGCCCATGGGACAGCAATCAGCCCCAGCATTTT. As protein: CASSPWDSNQPQHF. The whole variable domain, remainder taken from reference TRBV3-1 and TRBJ1-5, is DTAVSQTPKYLVTQMGNDKSIKCEQNLGHDTMYWYKQDSKKFLKIMFSYNNKELIINETVPNRFSPKSPDKAHLNLHINSLELGDSAVYFCASSPWDSNQPQHFGDGTRLSIL.

This chain uses TRBV30 with TRBJ2-7; TRBD2 might be the D (6 bases). This CDR3 has 11 amino acids. The germline gives CDR1 GTSNPN, CDR2 SVGIG (reference sequence). The V and J ends lost 3 bases and 3 bases respectively, with 6 bases between them. The CDR3 DNA follows: TGTGCCTGGAGGGGACTCTACGAGCAGTACTTC. Translation: CAWRGLYEQYF.

The genes are TRBV29-1 and TRBJ1-2; the D gene is possibly TRBD1 (6 bases). V lost 0 bases and J lost 4, with 12 bases in between. The CDR3 runs to 14 residues. CDR1 is SQVTM and CDR2 is ANQGSEA in the germline V gene. The CDR3 here is CSVEDPGAVYGYTF. CDR3 nucleotide sequence: TGCAGCGTTGAAGATCCGGGGGCTGTCTATGGCTACACCTTC.

V and J are TRBV13 and TRBJ2-6; no firm D call. CDR3 size: 17 residues. Germline V gene sequence: CDR1 PRHDT, CDR2 FYEKMQ (reference sequence). The V and J ends lost 5 bases and 1 base respectively, with 15 bases between them. In DNA, the CDR3 is TGTGCCAGCAGCCAACCGGGCAGACAATCTGGGGCCAACGTCCTGACTTTC. Residues: CASSQPGRQSGANVLTF.

Only one count was recorded for this clonotype. The V gene is TRBV4-1, the J gene TRBJ2-7, with D hard to call. Germline CDR1 MGHRA, CDR2 YSYEKL. V was trimmed by 2 bases and J by 4 bases, leaving 15 bases between them. The CDR3 sequence is 15 residues long. CDR3 nucleotide sequence: TGCGCCAGCAGCCAAACCGATACCGGGTTATACGAGCAGTACTTC. Translating gives CASSQTDTGLYEQYF.

The chain employs TRBV5-1 and TRBJ2-7; D is unclear. Trimming took 6 bases from V and 5 from J, leaving 18 bases between them. This CDR3 spans 14 amino acids. Looked up from germline, CDR1 is SGHRS and CDR2 is YFSETQ. The CDR3 loop reads CASTPTGPPNEQYF. The CDR3 DNA follows: TGCGCCAGCACGCCGACCGGGCCACCCAACGAGCAGTACTTC.